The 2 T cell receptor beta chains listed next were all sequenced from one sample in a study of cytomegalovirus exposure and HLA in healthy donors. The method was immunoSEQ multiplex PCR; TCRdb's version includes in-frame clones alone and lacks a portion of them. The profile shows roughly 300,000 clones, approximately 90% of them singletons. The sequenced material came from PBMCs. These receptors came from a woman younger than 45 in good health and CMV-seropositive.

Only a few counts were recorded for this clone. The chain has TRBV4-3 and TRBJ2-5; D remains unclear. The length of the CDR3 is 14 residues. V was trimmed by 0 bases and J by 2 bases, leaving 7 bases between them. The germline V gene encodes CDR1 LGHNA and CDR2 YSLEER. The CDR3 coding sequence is TGCGCCAGCAGCCAAGATCTGGGGCAAGAGACCCAGTACTTC. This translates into CASSQDLGQETQYF.

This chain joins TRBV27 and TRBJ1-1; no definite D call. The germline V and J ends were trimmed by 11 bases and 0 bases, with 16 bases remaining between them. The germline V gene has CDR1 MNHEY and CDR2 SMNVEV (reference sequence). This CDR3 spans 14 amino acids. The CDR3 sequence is CASSLPGMNTEAFF. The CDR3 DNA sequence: TGTGCCTCCAGTCTCCCCGGGATGAACACTGAAGCTTTCTTT.